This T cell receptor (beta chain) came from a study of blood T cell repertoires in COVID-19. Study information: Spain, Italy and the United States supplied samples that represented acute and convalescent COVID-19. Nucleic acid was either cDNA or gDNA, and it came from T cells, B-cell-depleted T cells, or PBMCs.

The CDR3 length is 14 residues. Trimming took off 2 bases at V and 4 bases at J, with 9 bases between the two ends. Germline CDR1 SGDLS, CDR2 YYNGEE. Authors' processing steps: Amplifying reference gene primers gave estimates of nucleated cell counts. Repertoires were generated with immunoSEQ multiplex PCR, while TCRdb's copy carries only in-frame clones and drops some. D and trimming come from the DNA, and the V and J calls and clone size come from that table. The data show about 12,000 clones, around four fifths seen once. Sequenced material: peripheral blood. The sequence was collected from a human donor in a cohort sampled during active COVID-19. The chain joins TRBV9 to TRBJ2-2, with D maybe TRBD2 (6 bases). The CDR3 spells CASSVGSGTGELFF. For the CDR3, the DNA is TGTGCCAGCAGCGTGGGTAGCGGCACCGGGGAGCTGTTTTTT.